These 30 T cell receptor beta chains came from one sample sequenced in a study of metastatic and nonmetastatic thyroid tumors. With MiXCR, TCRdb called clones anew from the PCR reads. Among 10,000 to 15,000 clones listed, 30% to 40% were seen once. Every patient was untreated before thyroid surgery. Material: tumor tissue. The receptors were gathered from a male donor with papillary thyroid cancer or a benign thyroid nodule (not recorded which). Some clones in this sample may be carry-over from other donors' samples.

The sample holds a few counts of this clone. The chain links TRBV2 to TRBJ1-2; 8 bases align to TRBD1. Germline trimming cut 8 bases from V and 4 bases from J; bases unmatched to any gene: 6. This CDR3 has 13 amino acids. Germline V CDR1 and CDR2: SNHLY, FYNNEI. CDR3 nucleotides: TGTGCCAGCTCGCCTGGACAGGGCTATGGCTACACCTTC. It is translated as CASSPGQGYGYTF.

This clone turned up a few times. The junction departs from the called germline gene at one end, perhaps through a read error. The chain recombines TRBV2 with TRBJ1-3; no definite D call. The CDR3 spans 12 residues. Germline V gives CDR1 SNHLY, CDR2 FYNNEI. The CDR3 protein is CASSVSVNTIYF. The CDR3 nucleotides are TGTGCCAGCAGTGTCTCTGTAAACACCATATATTTT.

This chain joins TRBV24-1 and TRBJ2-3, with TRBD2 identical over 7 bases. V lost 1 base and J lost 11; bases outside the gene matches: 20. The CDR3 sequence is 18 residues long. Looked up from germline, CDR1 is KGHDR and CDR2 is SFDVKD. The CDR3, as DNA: TGTGCCACCAGTGATTTCCCTAGCGGACCAAGGGGCACAAATAAGCAGTATTTT. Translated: CATSDFPSGPRGTNKQYF.

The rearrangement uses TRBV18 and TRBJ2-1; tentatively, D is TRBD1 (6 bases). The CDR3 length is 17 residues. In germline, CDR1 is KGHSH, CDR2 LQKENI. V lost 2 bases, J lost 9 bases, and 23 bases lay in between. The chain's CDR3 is CASSPTLGGVKRGEQFF. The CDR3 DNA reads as TGTGCCAGCTCACCAACTCTAGGGGGAGTAAAAAGGGGTGAGCAGTTCTTC.

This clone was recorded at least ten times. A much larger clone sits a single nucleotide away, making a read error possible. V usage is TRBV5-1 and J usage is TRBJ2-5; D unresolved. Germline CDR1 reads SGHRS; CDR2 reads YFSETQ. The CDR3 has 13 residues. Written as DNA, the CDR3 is TGCGCCAGCGGCTTGGTTGATCGTGAGACCCAGTACTTC. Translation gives CASGLVDRETQYF.

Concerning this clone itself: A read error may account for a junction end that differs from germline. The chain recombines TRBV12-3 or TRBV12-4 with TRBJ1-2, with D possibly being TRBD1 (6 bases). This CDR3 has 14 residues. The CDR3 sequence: CASTPRPGAGGLSF. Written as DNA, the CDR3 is TGTGCCAGCACCCCTAGGCCGGGGGCGGGTGGCTTGTCCTTC.

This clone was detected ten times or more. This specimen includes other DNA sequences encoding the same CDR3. This CDR3 is CASSALAGGWNTQYF. The CDR3 bases are TGTGCCAGCAGCGCCCTAGCGGGGGGATGGAACACGCAGTATTTT. The chain couples TRBV9 to TRBJ2-3; TRBD2 matches at 11 bases. With V trimmed by 3 bases and J by 9 bases, 9 bases remained unmatched. Germline lookup yields CDR1 SGDLS and CDR2 YYNGEE. CDR3 size: 15 residues. The whole variable domain, filled in from reference TRBV9 and TRBJ2-3, reads DSGVTQTPKHLITATGQRVTLRCSPRSGDLSVYWYQQSLDQGLQFLIQYYNGEERAKGNILERFSAQQFPDLHSELNLSSLELGDSALYFCASSALAGGWNTQYFGPGTRLTVL.

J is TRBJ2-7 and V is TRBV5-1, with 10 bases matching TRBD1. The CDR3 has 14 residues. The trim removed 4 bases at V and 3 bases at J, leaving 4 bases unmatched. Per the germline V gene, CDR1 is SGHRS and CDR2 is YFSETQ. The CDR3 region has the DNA TGCGCCAGCAGCATGGGACAGGGGTTCTACGAGCAGTACTTC. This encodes CASSMGQGFYEQYF.

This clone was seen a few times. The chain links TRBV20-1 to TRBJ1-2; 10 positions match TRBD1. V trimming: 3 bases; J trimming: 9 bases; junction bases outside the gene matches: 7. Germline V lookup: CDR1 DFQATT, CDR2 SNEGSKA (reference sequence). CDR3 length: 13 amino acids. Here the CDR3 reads CSASPDRGLRYTF. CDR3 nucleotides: TGCAGTGCTAGCCCTGACAGGGGGCTCCGCTACACCTTC.

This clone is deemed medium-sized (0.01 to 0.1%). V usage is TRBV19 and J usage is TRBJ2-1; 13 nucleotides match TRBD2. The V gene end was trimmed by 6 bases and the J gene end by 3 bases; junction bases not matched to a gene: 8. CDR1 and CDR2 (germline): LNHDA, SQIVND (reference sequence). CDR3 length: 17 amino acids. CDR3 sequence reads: CASSSGGLAGFYNEQFF. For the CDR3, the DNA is TGTGCCAGTAGCTCCGGGGGACTAGCGGGATTCTACAATGAGCAGTTCTTC. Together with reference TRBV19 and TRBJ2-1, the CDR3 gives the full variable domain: DGGITQSPKYLFRKEGQNVTLSCEQNLNHDAMYWYRQDPGQGLRLIYYSQIVNDFQKGDIAEGYSVSREKKESFPLTVTSAQKNPTAFYLCASSSGGLAGFYNEQFFGPGTRLTVL.

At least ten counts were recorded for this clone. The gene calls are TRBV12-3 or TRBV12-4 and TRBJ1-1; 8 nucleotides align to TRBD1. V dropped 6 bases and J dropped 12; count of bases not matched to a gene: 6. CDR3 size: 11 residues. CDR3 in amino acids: CASSLRQGTFF. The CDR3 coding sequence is TGTGCCAGCAGCCTCCGACAGGGGACTTTCTTT.

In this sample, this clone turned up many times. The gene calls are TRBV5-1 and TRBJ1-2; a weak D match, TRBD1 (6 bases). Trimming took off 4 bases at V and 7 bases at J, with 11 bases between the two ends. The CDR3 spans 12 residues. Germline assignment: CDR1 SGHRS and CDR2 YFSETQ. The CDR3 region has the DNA TGCGCCAGCAGCGCGGAACAGGGTGGCTACACCTTC. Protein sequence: CASSAEQGGYTF.

The CDR3 DNA follows: TGCAGTGCCGCAGGGGGGTTGAGGACTGAAGCTTTCTTT. Translated, it gives CSAAGGLRTEAFF. The rearrangement joins TRBV20-1 to TRBJ1-1; TRBD1 matches at 7 bases. Germline V lookup: CDR1 DFQATT, CDR2 SNEGSKA (reference sequence). Trimming took 6 bases from V and 5 from J; bases not matched to a gene: 9. CDR3 size: 13 residues.

CDR3 bases: TGTGCTAGCGACCCATACACCGGGGAGCTGTTTTTT. Translation gives CASDPYTGELFF. The rearrangement links TRBV25-1 to TRBJ2-2; D may be TRBD2 (5 bases). The CDR3 loop spans 12 amino acids. The germline V gene has CDR1 MGHDK and CDR2 SYGVNS.

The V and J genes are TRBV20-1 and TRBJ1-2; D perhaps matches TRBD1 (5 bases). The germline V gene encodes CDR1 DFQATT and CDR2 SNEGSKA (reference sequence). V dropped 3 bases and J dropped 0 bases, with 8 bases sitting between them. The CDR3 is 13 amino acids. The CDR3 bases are TGCAGTGCTAGTGGGGGATCTAACTATGGCTACACCTTC. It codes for CSASGGSNYGYTF.

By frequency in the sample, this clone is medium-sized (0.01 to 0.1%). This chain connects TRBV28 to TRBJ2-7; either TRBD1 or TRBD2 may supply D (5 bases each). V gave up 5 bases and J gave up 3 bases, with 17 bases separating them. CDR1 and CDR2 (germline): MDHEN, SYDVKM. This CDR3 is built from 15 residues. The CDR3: CASSTRWRQGYEQYF. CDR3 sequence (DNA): TGTGCCAGCAGTACCCGGTGGAGGCAGGGCTACGAGCAGTACTTC.

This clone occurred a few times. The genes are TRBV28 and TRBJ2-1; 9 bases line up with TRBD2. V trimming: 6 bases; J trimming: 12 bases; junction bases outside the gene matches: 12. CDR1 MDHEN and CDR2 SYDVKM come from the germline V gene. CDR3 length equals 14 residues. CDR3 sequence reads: CASRTSREGLVQFF. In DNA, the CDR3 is TGTGCCAGCAGAACCTCGCGGGAGGGCCTGGTGCAGTTCTTC.

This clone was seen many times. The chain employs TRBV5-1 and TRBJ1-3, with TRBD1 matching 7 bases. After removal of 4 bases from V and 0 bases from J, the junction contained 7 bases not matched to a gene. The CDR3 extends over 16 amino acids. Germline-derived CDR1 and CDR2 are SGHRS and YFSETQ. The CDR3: CASSEGQVVSGNTIYF. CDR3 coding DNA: TGCGCCAGCAGCGAAGGACAGGTTGTCTCTGGAAACACCATATATTTT.

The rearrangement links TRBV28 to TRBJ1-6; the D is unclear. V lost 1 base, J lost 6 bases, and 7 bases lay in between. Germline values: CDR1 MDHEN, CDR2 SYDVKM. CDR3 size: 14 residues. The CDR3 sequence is CASSLSQLNSPLHF. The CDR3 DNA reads TGTGCCAGCAGTTTATCACAGCTTAATTCACCCCTCCACTTT.

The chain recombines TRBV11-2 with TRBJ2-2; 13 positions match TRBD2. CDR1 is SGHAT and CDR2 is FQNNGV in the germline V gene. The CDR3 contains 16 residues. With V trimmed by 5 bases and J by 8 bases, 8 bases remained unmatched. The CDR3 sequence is CASSDVTSGRVGELFF. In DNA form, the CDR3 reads TGTGCCAGCAGCGATGTAACTAGCGGGAGGGTAGGGGAGCTGTTTTTT.

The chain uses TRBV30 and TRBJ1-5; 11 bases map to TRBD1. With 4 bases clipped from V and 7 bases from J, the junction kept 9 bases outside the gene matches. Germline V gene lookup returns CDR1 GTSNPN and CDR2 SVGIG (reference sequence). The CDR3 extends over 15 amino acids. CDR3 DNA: TGTGCCTGGAACCCGGGACAGGGGGTTGGACAGCCCCAGCATTTT. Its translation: CAWNPGQGVGQPQHF.

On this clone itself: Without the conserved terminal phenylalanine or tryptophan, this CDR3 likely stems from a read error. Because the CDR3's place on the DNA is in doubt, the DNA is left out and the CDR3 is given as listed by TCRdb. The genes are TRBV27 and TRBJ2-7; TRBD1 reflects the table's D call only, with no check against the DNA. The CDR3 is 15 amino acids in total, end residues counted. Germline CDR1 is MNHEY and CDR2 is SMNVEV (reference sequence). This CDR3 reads CASSSTNRQTRATRL.

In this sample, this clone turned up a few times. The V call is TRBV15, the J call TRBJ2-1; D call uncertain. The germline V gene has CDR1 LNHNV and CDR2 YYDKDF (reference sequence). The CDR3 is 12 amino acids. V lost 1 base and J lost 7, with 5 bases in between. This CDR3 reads CATSRAANEQFF. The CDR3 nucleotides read TGTGCCACCAGCAGAGCCGCGAATGAGCAGTTCTTC. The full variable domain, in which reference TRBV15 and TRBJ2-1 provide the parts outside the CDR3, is DAMVIQNPRYQVTQFGKPVTLSCSQTLNHNVMYWYQQKSSQAPKLLFHYYDKDFNNEADTPDNFQSRRPNTSFCFLDIRSPGLGDTAMYLCATSRAANEQFFGPGTRLTVL.

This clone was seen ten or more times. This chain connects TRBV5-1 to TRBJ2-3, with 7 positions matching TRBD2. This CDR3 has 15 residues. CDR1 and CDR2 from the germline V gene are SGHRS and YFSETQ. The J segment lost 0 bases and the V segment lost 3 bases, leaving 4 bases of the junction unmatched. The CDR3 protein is CASSSAGYSTDTQYF. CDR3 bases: TGCGCCAGCAGCTCAGCGGGGTATAGCACAGATACGCAGTATTTT.

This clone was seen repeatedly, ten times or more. The CDR3 DNA reads as TGTGCCAGCAGCGTAGTAGGGAAGGGGGACACTGAAGCTTTCTTT. This codes for CASSVVGKGDTEAFF. The V and J genes are TRBV9 and TRBJ1-1, with D possibly being TRBD1 (6 bases). CDR1 and CDR2 (germline): SGDLS, YYNGEE. The CDR3 is made up of 15 amino acids. V lost 0 bases, J lost 3 bases, and 12 bases lay in between.

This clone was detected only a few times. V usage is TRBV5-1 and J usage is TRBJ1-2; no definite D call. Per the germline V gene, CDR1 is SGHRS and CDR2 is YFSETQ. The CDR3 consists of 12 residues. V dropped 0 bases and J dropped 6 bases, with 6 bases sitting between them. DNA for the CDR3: TGCGCCAGCAGCTTGGCCGGAGATGGCTACACCTTC. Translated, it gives CASSLAGDGYTF. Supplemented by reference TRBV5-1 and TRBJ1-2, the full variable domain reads KAGVTQTPRYLIKTRGQQVTLSCSPISGHRSVSWYQQTPGQGLQFLFEYFSETQRNKGNFPGRFSGRQFSNSRSEMNVSTLELGDSALYLCASSLAGDGYTFGSGTRLTVV.

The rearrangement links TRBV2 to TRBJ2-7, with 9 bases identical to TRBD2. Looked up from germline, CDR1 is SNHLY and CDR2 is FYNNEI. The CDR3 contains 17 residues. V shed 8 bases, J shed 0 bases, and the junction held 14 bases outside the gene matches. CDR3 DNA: TGTGCCAGCCGTGTCATCAAGGCTAGCGGGGACTCCTACGAGCAGTACGTC. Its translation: CASRVIKASGDSYEQYV.

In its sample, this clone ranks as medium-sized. As DNA, the CDR3 is TGTGCCACCAGCAGAGTGGACAGGGGCTACGAGCAGTACTTC. This codes for CATSRVDRGYEQYF. This sequence joins TRBV15 and TRBJ2-7, with 9 bases aligning to TRBD1. The V and J ends lost 1 base and 3 bases, in that order; junction bases with no gene match: 1. Germline values: CDR1 LNHNV, CDR2 YYDKDF (reference sequence). The CDR3 spans 14 residues.

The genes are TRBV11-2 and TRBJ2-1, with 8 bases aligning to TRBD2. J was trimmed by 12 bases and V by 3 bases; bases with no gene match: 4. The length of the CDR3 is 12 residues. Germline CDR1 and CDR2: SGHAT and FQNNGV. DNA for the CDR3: TGTGCCAGCAGCTTTTTAGCGGGGCTGCAGTTCTTC. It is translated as CASSFLAGLQFF.

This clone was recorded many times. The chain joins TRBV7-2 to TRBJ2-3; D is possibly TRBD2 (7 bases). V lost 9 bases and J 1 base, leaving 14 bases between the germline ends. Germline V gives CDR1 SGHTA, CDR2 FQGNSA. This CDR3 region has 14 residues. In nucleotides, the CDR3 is TGTGCCAGTGGGGGGGGCCGGGGCACAGATACGCAGTATTTT. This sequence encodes CASGGGRGTDTQYF.